This T cell receptor (beta chain) was profiled in a study of blood T cell repertoires in COVID-19 (dated by TCRdb to the early 2020s). Some background on the complete study: The collaborator samples originated in the United States, Italy and Spain and spanned the acute and convalescent phases of COVID-19. The prospective study material was composed of cDNA or gDNA derived from T cells, B-cell-depleted T cells, or PBMCs. Deeply sampled blood TCRbeta repertoires from subjects exposed to, actively infected with, or recovered from COVID-19 were included in the dataset. The repertoires were released in a freely available public database meant as a resource for research on the immune response to SARS-CoV-2. Samples came from the ongoing ImmuneRACE study (first 160 participants) plus 1,254 subjects from 6 global collaborators. Sample metadata almost always included a de-identified subject ID, COVID-19 status, age in years and sex. HLA class I and class II types, where available, came from metadata supplied by the sample provider rather than from assay-based typing.

Here is what the overall study found, with its caveats: How much clinical and demographic metadata was included differed by source and by participant, and the metadata was provided uncurated.

TCRbeta CDR3 regions were amplified from genomic DNA by means of the immunoSEQ Assay, a bias-controlled multiplex PCR. Concerning the study's data processing: The number of nucleated cells in each sample was estimated by amplification of reference gene primers within the assay. Sequence reads were collapsed and filtered to measure the absolute abundance of every unique TCRbeta CDR3 rearrangement. For each sample, productive Simpson clonality was calculated as the square root of Simpson's diversity index over productive rearrangements. In its TCRdb copy, this immuneACCESS table keeps in-frame sequences only and misses some clones. Where compared with another copy, unresolved V genes explain less than half of these, and the others have no known cause. That table furnishes V, J and clone size, whereas the DNA furnished D and trimming. Present in this sample are 200,000 to 250,000 clones, approximately 80% of which were seen just once. Of the sample, 1.8% is held by the ten largest clones.

From its cysteine to its phenylalanine, the CDR3 spans 14 amino acids. Only the CDR3 DNA is retained, 42 bases long and in frame from the first base. Per the germline V gene, SQVTM is the CDR1 and ANQGSEA is the CDR2. After removal of 7 bases from V and 1 base from J, the junction retains 8 bases not matched to a gene. As regards this clone: The clone's antigen remains unknown. No quality values exist for individual bases; no much larger clone is one base distant.

Participants in the prospective study were enrolled through a virtual design, were aged roughly 18 to 90 years, and lived in fewer than 30 United States geographic areas. Cohort assignment in the prospective study relied on participant-reported clinical history from a screening survey and a study questionnaire. ImmuneRACE Cohort 3 recovered participants were defined by two consecutive negative NP/OP PCR tests, healthcare professional clearance, or symptom resolution. Each participant in the prospective study had whole blood, serum and a nasopharyngeal or oropharyngeal swab collected by mobile phlebotomists. Participants in the prospective study had the option to provide additional blood draws and questionnaires over an approximately 2-month period. Blood samples from the prospective study were shipped frozen or at room temperature prior to DNA extraction.

This chain joins TRBV29-1 to TRBJ1-1, with 8 junctional bases fitting TRBD1. The source of this sequence is a man aged 55-75 years who had recovered from COVID-19. Specimen: PBMCs or T cells enriched from blood (not recorded which). The CDR3 amino acid sequence is: CSARDRFSNTEAFF. The DNA sequence follows: TGCAGCGCGAGGGACAGGTTTTCGAACACTGAAGCTTTCTTT.